Presented here are 5 T cell receptor beta chains from one specimen sequenced in a study of T cell clones after liver transplantation. The repertoire was sequenced with immunoSEQ multiplex PCR; TCRdb's copy has only in-frame clones and lacks some. The data show about 51,000 clones, roughly 90% seen once. The source was CD8+ T cells from blood, collected 12 months after liver transplant. The receptors were sampled from a human patient who received a liver transplant. The T cells may come from the graft donor.

This clone has only one observation. DNA for the CDR3: TGTGCCAGCAGCTTAGGTTCGGGGCTGGGAAACTATGGCTACACCTTC. Residues: CASSLGSGLGNYGYTF. The V gene is TRBV7-6, the J gene TRBJ1-2; possibly TRBD1 for D (5 bases). The CDR3 has 16 amino acids. V was shortened by 1 base and J by 2 bases, with 14 bases between the two germline ends. The germline gives CDR1 SGHVS, CDR2 FNYEAQ.

The J gene is TRBJ2-1, the V gene TRBV6-5, with D perhaps matching TRBD1 (6 bases). Germline V gene lookup returns CDR1 MNHEY and CDR2 SVGAGI. This CDR3 spans 13 amino acids. Trimming shortened V by 1 base and J by 7 bases, and 8 bases separated the two germline ends. The CDR3 loop is CASSYFTGNEQFF. For the CDR3, the DNA is TGTGCCAGCAGTTACTTCACAGGGAATGAGCAGTTCTTC.

The V call is TRBV2, the J call TRBJ2-1; D is perhaps TRBD2 (6 bases). Germline CDR1 and CDR2: SNHLY and FYNNEI. CDR3 size: 15 residues. The V end was cut by 2 bases, the J end by 2 bases, with 10 bases between. Here the CDR3 reads CASSETRDPYNEQFF. CDR3 sequence (DNA): TGTGCCAGCAGTGAAACGCGGGACCCCTACAATGAGCAGTTCTTC.

The genes are TRBV4-3 and TRBJ2-5; D is unresolved. The CDR3 consists of 13 residues. In germline, CDR1 is LGHNA, CDR2 YSLEER. V lost 2 bases and J 5 bases, leaving 9 bases between the germline ends. The CDR3 region has the DNA TGCGCCAGCAGCCAATTTATTCCGGAGACCCAGTACTTC. Translating it yields CASSQFIPETQYF.

This chain links TRBV7-8 with TRBJ2-3; TRBD1 aligns across 9 bases. Germline values: CDR1 SGHVS, CDR2 FQNEAQ. The V segment lost 3 bases and the J segment 6 bases; nucleotides outside the gene matches: 7. The CDR3 has 15 amino acids. This CDR3 is CASSFTGGEGDTQYF. The CDR3, as DNA: TGTGCCAGCAGCTTCACAGGGGGCGAGGGGGATACGCAGTATTTT.